The 25 T cell receptor beta chains below were found in one sample sequenced in a study of T cell repertoires in cytomegalovirus infection. TCRdb re-called the reads through MiXCR, storing one row per CDR3 protein. The data show roughly 320,000 distinct CDR3 sequences, around 9.5% seen once. Sequences were obtained from PBMCs. The receptors derive from a human donor in good health (CMV status not recorded). Some clones in this sample may be carry-over from other donors' samples.

The gene calls are TRBV20-1 and TRBJ2-7, with TRBD1 identical over 7 bases. J gave up 2 bases and V 6 bases, and 7 bases lay outside the gene matches. Germline V gene lookup returns CDR1 DFQATT and CDR2 SNEGSKA (reference sequence). This CDR3 has 13 amino acids. The CDR3 protein is CSAHGTDPYEQYF. DNA of the CDR3: TGCAGTGCGCATGGGACAGATCCCTACGAGCAGTACTTC.

The chain employs TRBV7-2 and TRBJ2-6; D is perhaps TRBD1 (6 bases). V was clipped by 7 bases and J by 2 bases, with 18 bases between them. CDR3 length: 17 amino acids. Germline V lookup: CDR1 SGHTA, CDR2 FQGNSA. This CDR3 reads CASTMRTPGAGANVLTF. For the CDR3, the DNA is TGTGCCAGCACCATGCGTACCCCAGGGGCTGGGGCCAACGTCCTGACTTTC.

This clonotype has at least ten counts. The gene calls are TRBV28 and TRBJ1-5; tentatively, D is TRBD1 (5 bases). V was shortened by 3 bases and J by 10 bases, with 19 bases between the two germline ends. CDR1 and CDR2 (germline): MDHEN, SYDVKM. The CDR3 extends over 15 amino acids. This chain's CDR3 is CASSFPYGGSYPQHF. The CDR3 nucleotides are TGTGCCAGCAGTTTCCCCTATGGGGGTTCCTACCCCCAGCATTTT.

This clonotype was detected a few times. The V call is TRBV4-3, the J call TRBJ2-7; the match to TRBD2 covers 11 bases. The germline V gene encodes CDR1 LGHNA and CDR2 YSLEER. The J segment lost 7 bases and the V segment lost 2 bases, leaving 7 bases of the junction unmatched. CDR3 length: 15 residues. CDR3 nucleotide sequence: TGCGCCAGCAGCCAAATAGCGGGGGGGCCGACTGAGCAGTACTTC. Encoded protein: CASSQIAGGPTEQYF.

V usage is TRBV6-1 and J usage is TRBJ2-1, with TRBD2 matching over 11 bases. The CDR3 consists of 16 residues. Unmatched junction bases numbered 6, after V lost 6 bases and J lost 2 bases. The germline V gene has CDR1 MNHNS and CDR2 SASEGT. Here the CDR3 reads CASRGTSGTTYNEQFF. The DNA for the CDR3 is TGTGCCAGCAGAGGGACTAGCGGAACAACCTACAATGAGCAGTTCTTC.

Many counts were recorded for this clonotype. The chain has TRBV5-1 and TRBJ1-1; a possible D gene is TRBD1 (5 bases). The V end lost 5 bases, the J end lost 0 bases, and 14 bases lay between the germline ends. The CDR3 is 15 residues long. Per germline, CDR1 SGHRS and CDR2 YFSETQ. CDR3 region: CASRVQESMNTEAFF. In DNA, the CDR3 is TGCGCCAGCAGGGTACAGGAATCCATGAACACTGAAGCTTTCTTT.

The chain links TRBV28 to TRBJ1-5; D is unclear. Germline V gene sequence: CDR1 MDHEN, CDR2 SYDVKM. This CDR3 contains 17 residues. V was clipped by 7 bases and J by 0 bases, with 19 bases between them. The CDR3 coding sequence is TGTGCCAGCACCTTCGCTACCAGGACTTATAGCAATCAGCCCCAGCATTTT. Translation gives CASTFATRTYSNQPQHF.

This clonotype has at least ten counts. V usage is TRBV7-2 and J usage is TRBJ2-4; a weak D match, TRBD1 (6 bases). The CDR3 has 19 amino acids. Germline V lookup: CDR1 SGHTA, CDR2 FQGNSA. The germline V and J ends were trimmed by 5 bases and 3 bases, with 26 bases remaining between them. The CDR3 sequence: CASSLTHSRGLGDKNIQYF. The CDR3 nucleotides read TGTGCCAGCAGCCTTACGCATTCAAGGGGGTTGGGCGACAAAAACATTCAGTACTTC.

The J gene is TRBJ1-5, the V gene TRBV5-1, with D hard to call. Germline V gene data show CDR1 as SGHRS and CDR2 as YFSETQ. CDR3 length: 13 amino acids. The V gene lost 5 bases and the J gene lost 0 bases, with 6 bases spanning the gap. In DNA form, the CDR3 reads TGCGCCAGCAGGCAGAATAGCAATCAGCCCCAGCATTTT. It encodes CASRQNSNQPQHF.

This clonotype was recorded at least ten times. This sequence joins TRBV7-6 and TRBJ2-2; TRBD1 agrees at 7 bases. Unmatched junction bases numbered 3, after V lost 5 bases and J lost 0 bases. This CDR3 spans 15 amino acids. Per germline, CDR1 SGHVS and CDR2 FNYEAQ. CDR3 region: CASSPGTANTGELFF. As DNA, the CDR3 is TGTGCCAGCAGCCCCGGGACAGCGAACACCGGGGAGCTGTTTTTT. Based on the CDR3 plus reference TRBV7-6 and TRBJ2-2, the full variable domain is GAGVSQSPRYKVTKRGQDVALRCDPISGHVSLYWYRQALGQGPEFLTYFNYEAQQDKSGLPNDRFSAERPEGSISTLTIQRTEQRDSAMYRCASSPGTANTGELFFGEGSRLTVL.

This clonotype was detected only a few times. The CDR3 sequence: CAISQQGFGNTIYF. CDR3 coding DNA: TGTGCCATCAGTCAACAGGGGTTCGGAAACACCATATATTTT. The V call is TRBV10-3, the J call TRBJ1-3, with 7 bases identical to TRBD1. V gave up 5 bases and J gave up 4 bases; unmatched junction bases: 5. CDR3 length: 14 residues. Germline CDR1 and CDR2: ENHRY and SYGVKD.

This clonotype occurred a few times. The chain couples TRBV12-3 or TRBV12-4 to TRBJ1-5, with D tentatively TRBD1 (5 bases). This CDR3 region has 14 residues. Trimming stripped 5 bases from V and 4 bases from J, with 12 bases between. The CDR3 sequence is CASSKGLQNQPQHF. CDR3 DNA sequence: TGTGCCAGCAGTAAGGGACTGCAGAATCAGCCCCAGCATTTT.

In this sample, this clonotype turned up a few times. This chain joins TRBV7-9 and TRBJ2-3; perhaps TRBD1 as D (5 bases). Trimming removed 3 bases from V and 3 bases from J, with 13 bases in between. The CDR3 covers 15 residues. CDR1 and CDR2 (germline): SEHNR, FQNEAQ (reference sequence). CDR3: CASSFGHRRTDTQYF. The CDR3 coding sequence is TGTGCCAGCAGCTTCGGACACCGAAGGACAGATACGCAGTATTTT.

This clonotype was seen many times. The V and J genes are TRBV7-9 and TRBJ2-1; 8 bases align to TRBD1. The germline gives CDR1 SEHNR, CDR2 FQNEAQ (reference sequence). This CDR3 contains 15 residues. Trimming cost V 5 bases and J 10 bases; bases outside gene matches: 13. This CDR3 reads CASSIVDRGMVEQFF. The DNA of the CDR3 is TGTGCCAGCAGCATCGTTGACAGGGGTATGGTCGAGCAGTTCTTC.

Here the CDR3 reads CAWNPGGNTIYF. CDR3 bases: TGTGCCTGGAACCCGGGAGGAAACACCATATATTTT. V is TRBV30 and J is TRBJ1-3; D is unresolved. The CDR3 is 12 residues long. V lost 4 bases to trimming and J lost 4 bases, with 8 bases between them. CDR1 GTSNPN and CDR2 SVGIG come from the germline V gene (reference sequence).

The V call is TRBV19, the J call TRBJ1-2; D gene unclear. Germline CDR1 LNHDA, CDR2 SQIVND (reference sequence). Trimming left V 3 bases short and J 8 bases short, with 13 bases between. The CDR3 spans 13 residues. The CDR3 DNA reads as TGTGCCAGTAGTATCCTAGACGGATACGGCTACACCTTC. Amino acid sequence: CASSILDGYGYTF. Full variable domain (outside the CDR3, taken from reference TRBV19 and TRBJ1-2): DGGITQSPKYLFRKEGQNVTLSCEQNLNHDAMYWYRQDPGQGLRLIYYSQIVNDFQKGDIAEGYSVSREKKESFPLTVTSAQKNPTAFYLCASSILDGYGYTFGSGTRLTVV.

This clonotype appeared many times. The V and J genes are TRBV6-1 and TRBJ2-7, with unresolved D. V lost 7 bases and J lost 3, with 7 bases in between. This CDR3 contains 11 residues. CDR1 and CDR2 from the germline V gene are MNHNS and SASEGT. The CDR3 loop is CASIYRYEQYF. CDR3 nucleotides: TGTGCCAGCATTTACCGCTACGAGCAGTACTTC.

The chain combines TRBV15 with TRBJ2-5; the D gene is possibly TRBD1 (7 bases). The CDR3 sequence is 16 residues long. Germline V gene lookup returns CDR1 LNHNV and CDR2 YYDKDF (reference sequence). The germline V and J ends were trimmed by 3 bases and 1 base, with 15 bases remaining between them. CDR3 nucleotide sequence: TGTGCCACCAGCAGGGGAGGAGGGACAGCCCAAGAGACCCAGTACTTC. It yields the protein CATSRGGGTAQETQYF.

In this sample, this clonotype turned up a few times. The chain is built from TRBV24-1 and TRBJ1-5; D ambiguous. V gave up 3 bases and J gave up 7 bases, with 6 bases separating them. This CDR3 has 12 amino acids. Germline assignment: CDR1 KGHDR and CDR2 SFDVKD. The CDR3 sequence is CATSDAGQPQHF. CDR3 DNA: TGTGCCACCAGTGATGCCGGCCAGCCCCAGCATTTT.

V gene TRBV4-3 combines with J gene TRBJ2-6; a possible D gene is TRBD1 (5 bases). This CDR3 is 17 amino acids long. Germline-derived CDR1 and CDR2 are LGHNA and YSLEER. The V and J ends lost 2 bases and 6 bases respectively, with 17 bases between them. This chain's CDR3 is CASSQQVGRTMANVLTF. The CDR3 DNA is TGCGCCAGCAGCCAACAGGTTGGCAGGACAATGGCCAACGTCCTGACTTTC.

This clonotype was seen a handful of times. Written as DNA, the CDR3 is TGTGCCAGCAGCCCATTGGGGCTACAGAACACTGAAGCTTTCTTT. Translation gives CASSPLGLQNTEAFF. The V call is TRBV9, the J call TRBJ1-1, with a weak D call TRBD1 (5 bases). V lost 4 bases to trimming and J lost 1 base, with 14 bases between them. Germline values: CDR1 SGDLS, CDR2 YYNGEE. The CDR3 loop spans 15 amino acids.

The chain is built from TRBV12-3 or TRBV12-4 and TRBJ2-7; 10 nucleotides line up with TRBD1. Germline trimming cut 5 bases from V and 5 bases from J; bases unmatched to any gene: 9. This CDR3 has 15 amino acids. The DNA of the CDR3 is TGTGCCAGCAGTGCTCGGACAGGGGGGAGAGACGAGCAGTACTTC. It translates to CASSARTGGRDEQYF.

This clonotype was counted between two and nine times. The chain is built from TRBV4-1 and TRBJ1-5, with D unresolved. Germline V gene lookup returns CDR1 MGHRA and CDR2 YSYEKL. V was cut by 0 bases and J by 3 bases, with 12 bases left in between. The CDR3 extends over 16 amino acids. Written as DNA, the CDR3 is TGCGCCAGCAGCCAAGAAGGAGTCCTGCCCAATCAGCCCCAGCATTTT. This sequence encodes CASSQEGVLPNQPQHF.

This clonotype was recorded at least ten times. CDR3 sequence: CASISGRKVDQPQHF. CDR3 DNA: TGTGCCAGTATTTCCGGGCGCAAGGTCGATCAGCCCCAGCATTTT. This rearrangement joins TRBV19 to TRBJ1-5; D is unclear. CDR1 and CDR2 (germline): LNHDA, SQIVND (reference sequence). With 7 bases removed from V and 5 bases from J, the gap between germline ends came to 18 bases. This CDR3 contains 15 residues.

The gene calls are TRBV11-2 and TRBJ2-3, with 11 bases identical to TRBD2. CDR1 is SGHAT, CDR2 FQNNGV, per germline. Unmatched junction bases numbered 5, after V lost 6 bases and J lost 0 bases. This CDR3 is built from 16 residues. Here the CDR3 DNA reads TGTGCCAGCAGTACTAGCGGGGGAGCTAGCACAGATACGCAGTATTTT. Translated, it gives CASSTSGGASTDTQYF.